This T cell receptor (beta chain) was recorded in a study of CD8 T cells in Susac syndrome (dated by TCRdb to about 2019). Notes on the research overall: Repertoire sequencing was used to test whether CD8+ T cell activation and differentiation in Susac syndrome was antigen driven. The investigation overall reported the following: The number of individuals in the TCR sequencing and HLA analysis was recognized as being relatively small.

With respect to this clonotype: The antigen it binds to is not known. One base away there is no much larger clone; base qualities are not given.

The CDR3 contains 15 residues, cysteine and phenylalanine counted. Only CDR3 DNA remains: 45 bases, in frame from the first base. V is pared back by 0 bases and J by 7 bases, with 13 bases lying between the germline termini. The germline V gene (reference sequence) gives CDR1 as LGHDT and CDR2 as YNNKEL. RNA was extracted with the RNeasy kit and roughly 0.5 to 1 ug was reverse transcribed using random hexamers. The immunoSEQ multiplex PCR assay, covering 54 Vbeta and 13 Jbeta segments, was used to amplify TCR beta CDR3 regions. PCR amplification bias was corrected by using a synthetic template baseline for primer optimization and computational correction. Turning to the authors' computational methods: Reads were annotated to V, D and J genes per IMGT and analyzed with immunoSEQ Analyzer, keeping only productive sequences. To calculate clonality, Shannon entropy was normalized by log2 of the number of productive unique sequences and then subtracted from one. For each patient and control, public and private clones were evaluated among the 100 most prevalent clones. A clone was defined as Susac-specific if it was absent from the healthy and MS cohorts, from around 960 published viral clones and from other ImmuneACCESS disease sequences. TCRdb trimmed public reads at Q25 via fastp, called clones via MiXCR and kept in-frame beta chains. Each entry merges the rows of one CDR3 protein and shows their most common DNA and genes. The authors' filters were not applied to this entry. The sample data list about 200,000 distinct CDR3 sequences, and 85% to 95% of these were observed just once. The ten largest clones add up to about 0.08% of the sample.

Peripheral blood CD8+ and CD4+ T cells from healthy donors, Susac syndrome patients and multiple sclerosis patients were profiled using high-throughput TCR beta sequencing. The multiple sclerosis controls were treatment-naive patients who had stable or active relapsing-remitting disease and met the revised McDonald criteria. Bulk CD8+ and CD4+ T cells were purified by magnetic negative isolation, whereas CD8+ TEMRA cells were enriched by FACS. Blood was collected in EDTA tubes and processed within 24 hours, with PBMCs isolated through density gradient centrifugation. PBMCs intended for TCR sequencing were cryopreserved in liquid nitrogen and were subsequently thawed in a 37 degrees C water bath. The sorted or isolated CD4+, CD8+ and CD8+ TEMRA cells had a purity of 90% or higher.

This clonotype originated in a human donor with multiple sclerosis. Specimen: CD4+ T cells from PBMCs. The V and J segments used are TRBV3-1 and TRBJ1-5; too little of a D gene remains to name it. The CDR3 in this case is CASSQDTGVWQPQHF. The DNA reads TGTGCCAGCAGCCAAGATACGGGCGTATGGCAGCCCCAGCATTTT.